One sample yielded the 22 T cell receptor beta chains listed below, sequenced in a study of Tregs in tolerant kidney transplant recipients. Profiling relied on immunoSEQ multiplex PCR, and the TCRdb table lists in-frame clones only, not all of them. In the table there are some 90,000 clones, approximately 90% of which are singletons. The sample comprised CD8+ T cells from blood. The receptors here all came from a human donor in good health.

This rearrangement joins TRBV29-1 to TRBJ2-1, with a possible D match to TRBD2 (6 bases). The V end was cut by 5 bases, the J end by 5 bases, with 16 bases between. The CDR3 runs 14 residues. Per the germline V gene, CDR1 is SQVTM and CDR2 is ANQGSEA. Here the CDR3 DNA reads TGCAGCGTTCCGGTCAGGCGGGAAAACAATGAGCAGTTCTTC. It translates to CSVPVRRENNEQFF.

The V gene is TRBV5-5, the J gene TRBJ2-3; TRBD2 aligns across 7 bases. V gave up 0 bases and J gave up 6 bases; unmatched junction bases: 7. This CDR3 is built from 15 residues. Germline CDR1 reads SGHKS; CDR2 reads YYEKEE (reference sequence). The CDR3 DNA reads TGTGCCAGCAGCTTGGAGGCGGGAGTGAGGGATACGCAGTATTTT. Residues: CASSLEAGVRDTQYF.

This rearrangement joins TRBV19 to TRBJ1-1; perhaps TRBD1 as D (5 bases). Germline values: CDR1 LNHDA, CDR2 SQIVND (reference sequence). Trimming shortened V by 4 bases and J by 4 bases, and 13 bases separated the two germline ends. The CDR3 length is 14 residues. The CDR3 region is CASSKQESLTEAFF. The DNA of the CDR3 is TGTGCCAGTAGTAAACAGGAGTCTCTCACTGAAGCTTTCTTT.

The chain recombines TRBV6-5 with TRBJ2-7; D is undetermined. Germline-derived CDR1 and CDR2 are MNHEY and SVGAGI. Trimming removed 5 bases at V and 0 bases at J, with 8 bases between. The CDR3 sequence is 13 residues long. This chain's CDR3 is CASSPPGSYEQYF. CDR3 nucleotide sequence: TGTGCCAGCAGTCCTCCCGGCTCCTACGAGCAGTACTTC.

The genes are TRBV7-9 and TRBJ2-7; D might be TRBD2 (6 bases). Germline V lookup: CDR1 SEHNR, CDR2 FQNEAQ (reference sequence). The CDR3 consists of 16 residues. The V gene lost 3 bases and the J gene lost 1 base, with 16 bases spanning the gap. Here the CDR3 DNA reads TGTGCCAGCAGCTTGGGCGGGACGGGAGATTCCTACGAGCAGTACTTC. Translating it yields CASSLGGTGDSYEQYF.

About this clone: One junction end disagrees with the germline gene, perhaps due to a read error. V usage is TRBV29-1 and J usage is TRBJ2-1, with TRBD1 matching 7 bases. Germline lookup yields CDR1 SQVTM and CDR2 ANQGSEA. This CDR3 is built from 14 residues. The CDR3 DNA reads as TGCAGCGCTGAAGGGGGCGAGTCCTACAATGAGCAGTTCTTC. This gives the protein CSAEGGESYNEQFF.

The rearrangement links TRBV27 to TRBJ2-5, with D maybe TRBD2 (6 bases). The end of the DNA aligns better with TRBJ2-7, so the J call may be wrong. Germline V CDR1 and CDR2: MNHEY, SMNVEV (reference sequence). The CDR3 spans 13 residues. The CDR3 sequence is CASRGAGTYEQYF. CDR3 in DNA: TGTGCCAGTCGAGGCGCGGGAACCTACGAGCAGTACTTC.

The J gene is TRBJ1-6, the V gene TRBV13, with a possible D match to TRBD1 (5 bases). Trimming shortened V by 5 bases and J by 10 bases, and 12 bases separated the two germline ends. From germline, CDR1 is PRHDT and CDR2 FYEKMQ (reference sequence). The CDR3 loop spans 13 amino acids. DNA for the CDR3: TGTGCCAGCAGCGGGGGGGGTTTCTCACCCCTCCACTTT. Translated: CASSGGGFSPLHF.

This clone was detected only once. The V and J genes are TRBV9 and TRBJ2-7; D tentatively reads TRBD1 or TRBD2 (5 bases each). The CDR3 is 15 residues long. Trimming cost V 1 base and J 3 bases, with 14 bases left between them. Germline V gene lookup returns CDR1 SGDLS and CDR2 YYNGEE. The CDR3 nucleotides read TGTGCCAGCAGCGTAAACCCGGGACCTTTCTACGAGCAGTACTTC. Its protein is CASSVNPGPFYEQYF.

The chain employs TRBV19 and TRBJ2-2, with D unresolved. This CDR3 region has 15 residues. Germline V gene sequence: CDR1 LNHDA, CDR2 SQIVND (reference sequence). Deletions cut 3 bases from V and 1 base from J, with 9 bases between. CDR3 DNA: TGTGCCAGTAGTATCGACCAGCTGAACACCGGGGAGCTGTTTTTT. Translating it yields CASSIDQLNTGELFF.

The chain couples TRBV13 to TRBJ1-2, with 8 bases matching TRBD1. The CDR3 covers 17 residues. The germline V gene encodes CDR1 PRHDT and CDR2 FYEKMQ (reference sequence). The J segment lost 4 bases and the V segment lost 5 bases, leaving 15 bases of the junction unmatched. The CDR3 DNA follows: TGTGCCAGCAGCCCCCCGACAACAGGGGGGACTGCCTATGGCTACACCTTC. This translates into CASSPPTTGGTAYGYTF. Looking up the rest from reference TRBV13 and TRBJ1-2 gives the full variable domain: AAGVIQSPRHLIKEKRETATLKCYPIPRHDTVYWYQQGPGQDPQFLISFYEKMQSDKGSIPDRFSAQQFSDYHSELNMSSLELGDSALYFCASSPPTTGGTAYGYTFGSGTRLTVV.

The CDR3 spells CASRLAVNTEAFF. The CDR3 DNA reads as TGTGCCAGCAGATTGGCAGTGAACACTGAAGCTTTCTTT. This chain uses TRBV6-5 with TRBJ1-1, with D unresolved. CDR3 length equals 13 residues. V lost 6 bases and J 0 bases, leaving 8 bases between the germline ends. Germline V gives CDR1 MNHEY, CDR2 SVGAGI.

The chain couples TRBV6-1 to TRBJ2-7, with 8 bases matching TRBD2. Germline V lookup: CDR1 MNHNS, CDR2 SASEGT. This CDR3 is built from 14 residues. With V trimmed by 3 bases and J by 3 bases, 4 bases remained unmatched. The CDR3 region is CASSEKRENYEQYF. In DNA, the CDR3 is TGTGCCAGCAGTGAGAAGCGGGAGAACTACGAGCAGTACTTC.

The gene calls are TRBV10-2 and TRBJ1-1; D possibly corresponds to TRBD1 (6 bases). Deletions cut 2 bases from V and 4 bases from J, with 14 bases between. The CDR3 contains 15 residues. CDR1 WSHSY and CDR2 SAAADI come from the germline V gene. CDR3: CASSEPQGSGTEAFF. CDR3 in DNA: TGCGCCAGCAGTGAGCCACAGGGAAGTGGCACTGAAGCTTTCTTT.

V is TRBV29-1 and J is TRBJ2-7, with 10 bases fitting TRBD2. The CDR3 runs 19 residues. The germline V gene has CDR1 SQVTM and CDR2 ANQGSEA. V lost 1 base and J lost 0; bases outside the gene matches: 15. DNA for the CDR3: TGCAGCGTTGAAGGGACGGAAGCTAGCGGGGGTTTTACCTCCTACGAGCAGTACTTC. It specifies CSVEGTEASGGFTSYEQYF.

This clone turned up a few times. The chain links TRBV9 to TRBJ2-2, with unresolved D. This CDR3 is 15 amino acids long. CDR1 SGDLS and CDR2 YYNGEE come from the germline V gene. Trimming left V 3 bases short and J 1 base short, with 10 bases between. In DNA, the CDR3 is TGTGCCAGCAGCGATACGACGAGGAACACCGGGGAGCTGTTTTTT. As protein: CASSDTTRNTGELFF.

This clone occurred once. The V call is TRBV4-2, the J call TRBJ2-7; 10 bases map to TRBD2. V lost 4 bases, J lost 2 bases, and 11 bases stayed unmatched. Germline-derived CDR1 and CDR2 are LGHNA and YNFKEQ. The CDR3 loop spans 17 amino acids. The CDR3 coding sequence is TGTGCCAGCAGCCCTAACCCAGGACTAGCGGACCCCTACGAGCAGTACTTC. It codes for CASSPNPGLADPYEQYF.

DNA for the CDR3: TGTGCTAGTGGTTTGGTACCGGCCCCCACCGGGGAGCTGTTTTTT. Its protein product is CASGLVPAPTGELFF. The rearrangement links TRBV12-5 to TRBJ2-2; D remains ambiguous. V was pared by 0 bases and J by 4 bases, with 9 bases between. The CDR3 is made up of 15 amino acids. Germline CDR1 and CDR2: LGHNT and FRNRAP.

The CDR3 DNA is TGCAGCGTCGCCGGGACACCAGACGGTTGGGATGGCTACACCTTC. Translation: CSVAGTPDGWDGYTF. The chain has TRBV29-1 and TRBJ1-2; D is possibly TRBD1 (6 bases). V dropped 6 bases and J dropped 6 bases, with 23 bases sitting between them. The CDR3 has 15 residues. Germline CDR1 and CDR2: SQVTM and ANQGSEA.

Written as DNA, the CDR3 is TGCGCCAGCAGTGAGAACAGGGGGTCGACTGAAGCTTTCTTT. This sequence encodes CASSENRGSTEAFF. The chain uses TRBV10-2 and TRBJ1-1, with 8 nucleotides matching TRBD1. Per germline, CDR1 WSHSY and CDR2 SAAADI. Losses at the gene ends were 2 bases for V and 5 bases for J; bases not matched to a gene: 4. CDR3 length equals 14 residues.

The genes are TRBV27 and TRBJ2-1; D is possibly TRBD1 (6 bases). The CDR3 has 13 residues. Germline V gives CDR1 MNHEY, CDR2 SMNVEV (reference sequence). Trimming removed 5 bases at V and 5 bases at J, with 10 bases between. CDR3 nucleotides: TGTGCCAGCAGTCGGGACACCCACAATGAGCAGTTCTTC. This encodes CASSRDTHNEQFF.

In DNA form, the CDR3 reads TGCGCCAGCAGCTTGGACAGGGGGACGTACGAGCAGTACTTC. This translates into CASSLDRGTYEQYF. The V gene is TRBV5-1, the J gene TRBJ2-7, with 8 positions matching TRBD1. The CDR3 runs 14 residues. The germline gives CDR1 SGHRS, CDR2 YFSETQ. Germline trimming cut 0 bases from V and 4 bases from J; bases unmatched to any gene: 3. Full variable domain (remainder filled in from reference TRBV5-1 and TRBJ2-7): KAGVTQTPRYLIKTRGQQVTLSCSPISGHRSVSWYQQTPGQGLQFLFEYFSETQRNKGNFPGRFSGRQFSNSRSEMNVSTLELGDSALYLCASSLDRGTYEQYFGPGTRLTVT.